This T cell receptor beta chain stems from a study of shared clonotypes between healthy human individuals. As handled by the study authors: Quality scores were absent from the junction-only immunoSEQ sequences, so filtering differed. Using immunoSEQ multiplex PCR, the repertoire was profiled, and TCRdb retains in-frame clones only, with some absent. V and J calls and clone size are copied from that table; D and trimming were computed from the DNA. The sample lists more than 1.2 million clones, just under 99% occurring once. CDR1 and CDR2 from the germline V gene are LNHDA and SQIVND (reference sequence). The CDR3 is made up of 17 amino acids. The junction had 9 bases not matched to a gene; V was cut back by 7 bases and J by 0 bases.

The receptor comes from a man aged 30-40 years in good health. Sequenced material: naive CD4+ T cells sorted from blood. Subset meaning: CD45RA+ positively selected. V is TRBV19 and J is TRBJ2-6; 7 positions agree with TRBD2. CDR3 in amino acids: CASTVAGVISGANVLTF. CDR3 in DNA: TGTGCCAGTACCGTCGCGGGAGTCATCTCTGGGGCCAACGTCCTGACTTTC.